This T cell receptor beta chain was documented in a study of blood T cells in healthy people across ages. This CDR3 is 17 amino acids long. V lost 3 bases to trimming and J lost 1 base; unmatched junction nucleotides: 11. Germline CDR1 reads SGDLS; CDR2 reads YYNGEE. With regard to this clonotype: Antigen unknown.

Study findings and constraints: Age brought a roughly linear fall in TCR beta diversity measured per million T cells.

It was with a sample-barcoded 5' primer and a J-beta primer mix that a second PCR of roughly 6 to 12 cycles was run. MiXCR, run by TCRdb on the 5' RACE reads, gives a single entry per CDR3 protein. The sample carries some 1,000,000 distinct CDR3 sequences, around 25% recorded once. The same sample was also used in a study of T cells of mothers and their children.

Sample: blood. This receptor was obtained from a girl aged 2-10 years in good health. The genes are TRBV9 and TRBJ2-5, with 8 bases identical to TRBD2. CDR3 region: CASSDGGASGFQETQYF. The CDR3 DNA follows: TGTGCCAGCAGCGATGGGGGGGCTAGCGGGTTCCAAGAGACCCAGTACTTC.